These 13 T cell receptor beta chains originate from one sample sequenced in a study of response to subunit inactivated influenza vaccine. MiXCR was run by TCRdb on the RT-PCR reads, yielding one entry per CDR3 protein. The sample includes roughly 650,000 distinct CDR3 sequences, 15% to 18% of them seen just once. The starting material was PBMCs from blood, obtained approximately 12 days after vaccination. The receptor set was obtained from a man between 45 and 60 years old who received an inactivated influenza vaccine.

The chain uses TRBV12-3 or TRBV12-4 and TRBJ2-4, with D tentatively TRBD1 (6 bases). The CDR3 contains 14 residues. V shed 2 bases and J shed 8 bases, with 13 bases lying between them. This CDR3 reads CASSLRQVGDIQYF. As DNA, the CDR3 is TGTGCCAGCAGTTTAAGACAGGTCGGGGACATTCAGTACTTC.

This clonotype was detected many times. The chain employs TRBV5-1 and TRBJ2-1; possible D gene TRBD1, 8 bases. The germline gives CDR1 SGHRS, CDR2 YFSETQ. The CDR3 runs 16 residues. V was trimmed by 4 bases and J by 0 bases, leaving 14 bases between them. The CDR3 DNA reads TGCGCCAGCAGCCCACAGGGGGGGAGCTCCTACAATGAGCAGTTCTTC. Its translation is CASSPQGGSSYNEQFF. The variable domain in full, with the rest retrieved from reference TRBV5-1 and TRBJ2-1, is KAGVTQTPRYLIKTRGQQVTLSCSPISGHRSVSWYQQTPGQGLQFLFEYFSETQRNKGNFPGRFSGRQFSNSRSEMNVSTLELGDSALYLCASSPQGGSSYNEQFFGPGTRLTVL.

The chain has TRBV27 and TRBJ2-1; 7 bases are shared with TRBD2. Looked up from germline, CDR1 is MNHEY and CDR2 is SMNVEV (reference sequence). Germline trimming cut 6 bases from V and 0 bases from J; bases unmatched to any gene: 8. The CDR3 extends over 16 amino acids. CDR3 nucleotides: TGTGCCAGCAGGAAAGGGACTACCCACTCCTACAATGAGCAGTTCTTC. It is translated as CASRKGTTHSYNEQFF.

V is TRBV6-1 and J is TRBJ2-1, with TRBD2 matching 10 bases. The V gene end was trimmed by 5 bases and the J gene end by 4 bases; junction bases not matched to a gene: 8. Germline loops: CDR1 MNHNS, CDR2 SASEGT. This CDR3 region has 16 residues. The CDR3: CASSRTSGKRYNEQFF. CDR3 bases: TGTGCCAGCAGTCGGACTAGCGGAAAGAGGTACAATGAGCAGTTCTTC.

This clonotype has a handful of counts. J is TRBJ1-1 and V is TRBV5-1; 7 nucleotides line up with TRBD1. After removal of 4 bases from V and 3 bases from J, the junction contained 12 bases not matched to a gene. There are 16 residues in the CDR3. Germline CDR1 SGHRS, CDR2 YFSETQ. Here the CDR3 DNA reads TGCGCCAGCAGCCCCCCGACAGGGTACTCGGACACTGAAGCTTTCTTT. This sequence encodes CASSPPTGYSDTEAFF.

This chain links TRBV2 with TRBJ2-3, with TRBD2 identical over 9 bases. V shed 4 bases and J 6 bases; nucleotides not matched to a gene: 20. Per the germline V gene, CDR1 is SNHLY and CDR2 is FYNNEI. CDR3 length: 19 residues. In DNA form, the CDR3 reads TGTGCCAGCAGTGGGGGCCCCGAGTTTGCGCGGGGGGGATCGGATACGCAGTATTTT. Encoded protein: CASSGGPEFARGGSDTQYF.

Only a few counts were recorded for this clonotype. The rearrangement links TRBV7-2 to TRBJ2-7; possibly TRBD2 for D (5 bases). V was cut by 5 bases and J by 3 bases, with 17 bases left in between. CDR1 and CDR2 from the germline V gene are SGHTA and FQGNSA. This CDR3 has 15 residues. The CDR3 DNA follows: TGTGCCAGCAGCCCAACGGGATTAACCAGCTACGAGCAGTACTTC. Encoded protein: CASSPTGLTSYEQYF.

CDR3: CASSRDPSTYEQYF. DNA for the CDR3: TGTGCCAGCAGCCGGGACCCTTCCACCTACGAGCAGTACTTC. The chain links TRBV4-2 to TRBJ2-7; D is possibly TRBD1 or TRBD2 (5 bases each). CDR3 size: 14 residues. V lost 4 bases and J 2 bases, leaving 12 bases between the germline ends. Per germline, CDR1 LGHNA and CDR2 YNFKEQ.

The chain carries TRBV6-1 and TRBJ2-5; D perhaps matches TRBD1 (6 bases). The V gene lost 6 bases and the J gene lost 1 base, with 12 bases spanning the gap. CDR1 is MNHNS, CDR2 SASEGT, per germline. The CDR3 totals 14 residues. CDR3 in DNA: TGTGCCAGCAGACGCGGACAGTCCCAAGAGACCCAGTACTTC. It encodes CASRRGQSQETQYF.

V and J are TRBV28 and TRBJ1-5; a weak D match, TRBD1 (6 bases). V gave up 6 bases and J gave up 2 bases, with 11 bases separating them. CDR1 and CDR2 from the germline V gene are MDHEN and SYDVKM. CDR3 length equals 14 residues. CDR3 nucleotides: TGTGCCAGCAGCGCGGACAGTGGCAATCAGCCCCAGCATTTT. This gives the protein CASSADSGNQPQHF.

This clonotype was seen more than once but under ten times. The chain uses TRBV24-1 and TRBJ2-7; weak D call: TRBD2 (7 bases). The V gene lost 5 bases and the J gene lost 3 bases, with 16 bases spanning the gap. The CDR3 has 15 residues. CDR1 is KGHDR, CDR2 SFDVKD, per germline. CDR3 residues: CATSGGPGTNYEQYF. DNA for the CDR3: TGTGCCACCAGTGGGGGGCCCGGGACTAACTACGAGCAGTACTTC.

The chain couples TRBV29-1 to TRBJ2-3; possible D gene TRBD1, 6 bases. Germline V gene sequence: CDR1 SQVTM, CDR2 ANQGSEA. V lost 6 bases and J 0 bases, leaving 13 bases between the germline ends. CDR3 length: 14 residues. CDR3 nucleotide sequence: TGCAGCGTGGGGGCCGGGATTAGCACAGATACGCAGTATTTT. Translation gives CSVGAGISTDTQYF.

The table lists this clonotype with many counts. The chain combines TRBV29-1 with TRBJ2-5; D remains unclear. The CDR3 loop spans 13 amino acids. Germline CDR1 and CDR2: SQVTM and ANQGSEA. V dropped 6 bases and J dropped 1 base, with 12 bases sitting between them. The CDR3 DNA reads as TGCAGCGTCCTTGGACCGGCCCAAGAGACCCAGTACTTC. Amino acid sequence: CSVLGPAQETQYF.